Following are 17 T cell receptor beta chains from one sample sequenced in a study of PD-1 blockade in classical Hodgkin lymphoma. Clones were read by immunoSEQ multiplex PCR, and TCRdb kept only the in-frame ones, dropping some. The sample records over 50,000 clones, nearly 90% being singletons. Time point meaning: cycle 4 day 1 (C4D1), after less than seven weeks of nivolumab. All the patients suffered relapse after autologous stem cell transplantation, and brentuximab vedotin exposure differed. Sequenced here: peripheral blood mononuclear cells (PBMCs), sampled before the fourth cycle of nivolumab. All receptors come from a human donor with classical Hodgkin lymphoma.

The chain links TRBV12-5 to TRBJ1-5; D is unresolved. Deletions cut 1 base from V and 3 bases from J, with 10 bases between. The CDR3 consists of 15 residues. Per the germline V gene, CDR1 is LGHNT and CDR2 is FRNRAP. CDR3 in amino acids: CASGLEKGPNQPQHF. The CDR3 DNA is TGTGCTAGTGGTTTGGAGAAAGGACCCAATCAGCCCCAGCATTTT.

This chain joins TRBV30 and TRBJ2-7; possible D gene TRBD1, 6 bases. V lost 4 bases to trimming and J lost 6 bases, with 16 bases between them. The CDR3 is 13 residues long. The germline CDR1 and CDR2 sequences are GTSNPN and SVGIG (reference sequence). The CDR3 loop reads CAWNREGLGEQYF. CDR3 nucleotides: TGTGCCTGGAACAGGGAAGGTTTGGGCGAGCAGTACTTC.

This rearrangement joins TRBV5-4 to TRBJ2-5; the match to TRBD2 covers 9 bases. Germline loops: CDR1 SGHNT, CDR2 YYREEE (reference sequence). J was trimmed by 5 bases and V by 1 base; bases with no gene match: 9. The CDR3 is 16 residues long. Written as DNA, the CDR3 is TGTGCCAGCAGCTTGCGGGGGCGGGGGGGCGTGGAGACCCAGTACTTC. This gives the protein CASSLRGRGGVETQYF.

This clone was picked up one time. The chain is built from TRBV15 and TRBJ2-3; 9 nucleotides align to TRBD1. V trimming: 0 bases; J trimming: 9 bases; junction bases outside the gene matches: 19. CDR3 length: 19 residues. Germline V gene data show CDR1 as LNHNV and CDR2 as YYDKDF (reference sequence). The CDR3 here is CATSRDKRLTGTGFITQYF. CDR3 nucleotides: TGTGCCACCAGCAGAGACAAGCGATTGACCGGGACAGGGTTCATCACGCAGTATTTT.

This clone showed up just once. The sample has other DNA sequences that encode this CDR3 too. The J gene is TRBJ2-2, the V gene TRBV5-1; a weak D match, TRBD1 (5 bases). V lost 1 base to trimming and J lost 2 bases, with 6 bases between them. There are 14 residues in the CDR3. Germline lookup yields CDR1 SGHRS and CDR2 YFSETQ. The DNA for the CDR3 is TGCGCCAGCAGCTTGACAGGCAACACCGGGGAGCTGTTTTTT. Translating gives CASSLTGNTGELFF.

CDR3 nucleotides: TGTGCCAGCAGCTCCCAGCAGGAGGAAGAGACCCAGTACTTC. Protein: CASSSQQEEETQYF. This chain joins TRBV11-3 and TRBJ2-5, with a tentative D call TRBD2 (5 bases). The V gene's germline CDR1 is SGHNT and CDR2 YENEEA. Trimming took off 4 bases at V and 3 bases at J, with 12 bases between the two ends. The CDR3 length is 14 residues.

The V call is TRBV9, the J call TRBJ1-3; D is undetermined. There are 16 residues in the CDR3. Trimming shortened V by 4 bases and J by 4 bases, and 18 bases separated the two germline ends. Per the germline V gene, CDR1 is SGDLS and CDR2 is YYNGEE. The CDR3: CASSSQTQSTGNTIYF. CDR3 DNA: TGTGCCAGCAGCTCCCAGACACAGAGCACGGGAAACACCATATATTTT.

This clone was observed a handful of times. V usage is TRBV7-9 and J usage is TRBJ1-3; D is undetermined. The CDR3 has 14 amino acids. The V end was cut by 3 bases, the J end by 0 bases, with 6 bases between. The germline gives CDR1 SEHNR, CDR2 FQNEAQ (reference sequence). The DNA of the CDR3 is TGTGCCAGCAGCTTTCCTAGCTCTGGAAACACCATATATTTT. Translation gives CASSFPSSGNTIYF.

This chain uses TRBV5-1 with TRBJ2-5; 10 bases fit TRBD2. There are 15 residues in the CDR3. V dropped 1 base and J dropped 3; count of bases not matched to a gene: 3. Looked up from germline, CDR1 is SGHRS and CDR2 is YFSETQ. The CDR3 bases are TGCGCCAGCAGCTTGTTAGGGACTAGCGAAGAGACCCAGTACTTC. Translation gives CASSLLGTSEETQYF.

The J gene is TRBJ2-7, the V gene TRBV2; possible D gene TRBD2, 5 bases. The CDR3 sequence is 13 residues long. Germline loops: CDR1 SNHLY, CDR2 FYNNEI. V lost 4 bases and J lost 0, with 7 bases in between. The CDR3 region is CASSGEGSYEQYF. CDR3 coding DNA: TGTGCCAGCAGTGGCGAGGGCTCCTACGAGCAGTACTTC. Complete variable domain (other parts from reference TRBV2 and TRBJ2-7): EPEVTQTPSHQVTQMGQEVILRCVPISNHLYFYWYRQILGQKVEFLVSFYNNEISEKSEIFDDQFSVERPDGSNFTLKIRSTKLEDSAMYFCASSGEGSYEQYFGPGTRLTVT.

The chain uses TRBV5-8 and TRBJ1-4, with 9 nucleotides matching TRBD1. This CDR3 region has 15 residues. Germline-derived CDR1 and CDR2 are SGHTS and YDEGEE. The ends lost 4 bases at V and 6 bases at J; junction bases unmatched: 7. CDR3 coding DNA: TGTGCCAGCAGCCCGGGGGACAGGGACTATGAAAAACTGTTTTTT. This encodes CASSPGDRDYEKLFF. Supplemented by reference TRBV5-8 and TRBJ1-4, the full variable domain reads EAGVTQSPTHLIKTRGQQATLRCSPISGHTSVYWYQQALGLGLQFLLWYDEGEERNRGNFPPRFSGRQFPNYSSELNVNALELEDSALYLCASSPGDRDYEKLFFGSGTQLSVL.

The CDR3 nucleotides are TGCGCCAGCAGCATACAGGTACCGAACACCGGGGAGCTGTTTTTT. Amino acid sequence: CASSIQVPNTGELFF. The V and J genes are TRBV5-1 and TRBJ2-2, with D possibly being TRBD1 (5 bases). Trimming left V 4 bases short and J 0 bases short, with 10 bases between. The CDR3 spans 15 residues. The germline gives CDR1 SGHRS, CDR2 YFSETQ.

Only a few counts were recorded for this clone. This specimen includes other DNA sequences encoding the same CDR3. J is TRBJ2-5 and V is TRBV7-9; TRBD1 is a possible D gene (5 bases). From germline, CDR1 is SEHNR and CDR2 FQNEAQ (reference sequence). CDR3 length equals 14 residues. V was shortened by 0 bases and J by 3 bases, with 8 bases between the two germline ends. The CDR3 loop reads CASSLAGAEETQYF. For the CDR3, the DNA is TGTGCCAGCAGCTTAGCAGGGGCCGAAGAGACCCAGTACTTC.

The genes are TRBV6-5 and TRBJ1-1; possible D gene TRBD1, 6 bases. Germline V gene lookup returns CDR1 MNHEY and CDR2 SVGAGI. With 4 bases removed from V and 5 bases from J, the gap between germline ends came to 20 bases. The CDR3 has 16 amino acids. The CDR3 nucleotides read TGTGCCAGCAGTTCTACAGGGAAGGCTACGGGAACTGAAGCTTTCTTT. Translating gives CASSSTGKATGTEAFF.

The gene calls are TRBV7-9 and TRBJ2-2, with 9 bases that match TRBD1. This CDR3 comprises 15 residues. CDR1 and CDR2 (germline): SEHNR, FQNEAQ (reference sequence). With 6 bases clipped from V and 1 base from J, the junction kept 3 bases outside the gene matches. The DNA for the CDR3 is TGTGCCAGCAGTCGGACAGGGGTGAACACCGGGGAGCTGTTTTTT. Translation gives CASSRTGVNTGELFF.

The V call is TRBV5-1, the J call TRBJ2-3; D is undetermined. V was trimmed by 0 bases and J by 2 bases, leaving 7 bases between them. Per germline, CDR1 SGHRS and CDR2 YFSETQ. The CDR3 covers 14 residues. The CDR3 here is CASSLGALTDTQYF. DNA of the CDR3: TGCGCCAGCAGCTTGGGGGCCCTCACAGATACGCAGTATTTT.

CDR3 amino acids: CASSADSYGYTF. In DNA form, the CDR3 reads TGTGCCAGCAGCGCCGACAGCTATGGCTACACCTTC. The gene calls are TRBV5-6 and TRBJ1-2, with a tentative D call TRBD1 (5 bases). The CDR3 runs 12 residues. V was shortened by 4 bases and J by 4 bases, with 8 bases between the two germline ends. Germline V gene lookup returns CDR1 SGHDT and CDR2 YYEEEE.